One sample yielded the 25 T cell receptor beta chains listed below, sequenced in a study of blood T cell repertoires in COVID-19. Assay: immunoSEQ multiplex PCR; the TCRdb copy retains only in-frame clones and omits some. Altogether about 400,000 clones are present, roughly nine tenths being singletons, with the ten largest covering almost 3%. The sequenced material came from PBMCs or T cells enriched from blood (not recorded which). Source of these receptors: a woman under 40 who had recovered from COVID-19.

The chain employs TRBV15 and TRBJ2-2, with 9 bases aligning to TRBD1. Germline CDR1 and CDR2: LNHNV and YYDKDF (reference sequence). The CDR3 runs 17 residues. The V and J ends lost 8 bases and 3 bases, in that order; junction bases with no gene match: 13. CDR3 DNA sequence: TGTGCCACCGAGGGGAATACAGGGGGCCGGTACACCGGGGAGCTGTTTTTT. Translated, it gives CATEGNTGGRYTGELFF.

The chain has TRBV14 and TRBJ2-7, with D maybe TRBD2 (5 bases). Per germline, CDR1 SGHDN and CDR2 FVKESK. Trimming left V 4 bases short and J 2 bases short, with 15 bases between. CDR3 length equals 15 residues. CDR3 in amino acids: CASSRVGVSPYEQYF. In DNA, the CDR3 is TGTGCCAGCAGCCGGGTCGGGGTTTCCCCCTACGAGCAGTACTTC.

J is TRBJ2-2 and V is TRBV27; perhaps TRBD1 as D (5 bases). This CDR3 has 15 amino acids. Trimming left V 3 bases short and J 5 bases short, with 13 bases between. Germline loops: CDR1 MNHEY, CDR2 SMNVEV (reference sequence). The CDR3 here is CASSFQDSWTGELFF. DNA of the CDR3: TGTGCCAGCAGTTTCCAAGACAGCTGGACCGGGGAGCTGTTTTTT.

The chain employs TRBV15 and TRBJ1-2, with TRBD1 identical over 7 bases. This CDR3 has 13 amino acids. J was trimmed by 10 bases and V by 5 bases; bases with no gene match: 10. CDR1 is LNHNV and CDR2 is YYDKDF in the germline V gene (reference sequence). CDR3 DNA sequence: TGTGCCACCAGCCTCGACAGGGAATATTCCTACACCTTC. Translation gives CATSLDREYSYTF.

The CDR3 coding sequence is TGTGCCAGCAGCCAATCCTTGGACCTAGCGGGGGGCTACGAGCAGTACTTC. It yields the protein CASSQSLDLAGGYEQYF. The chain has TRBV3-1 (or the pseudogene TRBV3-2) and TRBJ2-7, with 11 bases identical to TRBD2. Germline V CDR1 and CDR2: LGHDT, YNNKEL (reference sequence). V was pared by 2 bases and J by 3 bases, with 9 bases of the junction left unmatched. The CDR3 sequence is 17 residues long.

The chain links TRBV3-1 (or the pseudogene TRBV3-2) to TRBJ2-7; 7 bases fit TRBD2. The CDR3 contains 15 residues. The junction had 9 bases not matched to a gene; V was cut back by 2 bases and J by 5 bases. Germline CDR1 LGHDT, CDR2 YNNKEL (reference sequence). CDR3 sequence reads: CASSQLWRETDEQYF. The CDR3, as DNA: TGTGCCAGCAGCCAATTGTGGCGGGAGACGGACGAGCAGTACTTC.

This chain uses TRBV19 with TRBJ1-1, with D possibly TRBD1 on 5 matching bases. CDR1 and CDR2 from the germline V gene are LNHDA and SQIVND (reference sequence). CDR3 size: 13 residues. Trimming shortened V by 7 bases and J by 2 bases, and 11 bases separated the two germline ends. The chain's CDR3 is CASKDKANTEAFF. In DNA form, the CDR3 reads TGTGCCAGTAAGGACAAAGCCAACACTGAAGCTTTCTTT.

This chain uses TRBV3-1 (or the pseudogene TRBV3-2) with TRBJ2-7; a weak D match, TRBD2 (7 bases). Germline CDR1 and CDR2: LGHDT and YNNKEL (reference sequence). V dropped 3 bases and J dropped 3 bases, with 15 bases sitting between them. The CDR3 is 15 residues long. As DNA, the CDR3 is TGTGCCAGCAGCCAGAGGGGGGGCCAGTACTACGAGCAGTACTTC. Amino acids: CASSQRGGQYYEQYF.

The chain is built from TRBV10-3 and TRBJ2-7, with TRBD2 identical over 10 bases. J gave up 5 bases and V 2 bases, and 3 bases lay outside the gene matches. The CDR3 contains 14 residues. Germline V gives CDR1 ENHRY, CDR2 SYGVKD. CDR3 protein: CAISEGLAGDEQYF. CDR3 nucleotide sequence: TGTGCCATCAGTGAGGGGCTAGCGGGAGACGAGCAGTACTTC.

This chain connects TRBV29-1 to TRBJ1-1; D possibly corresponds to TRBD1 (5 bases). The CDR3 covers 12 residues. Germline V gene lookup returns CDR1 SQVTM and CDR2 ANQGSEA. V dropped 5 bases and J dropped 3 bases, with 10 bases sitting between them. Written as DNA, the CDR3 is TGCAGCGTTTTTGACAGCTACACTGAAGCTTTCTTT. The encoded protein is CSVFDSYTEAFF.

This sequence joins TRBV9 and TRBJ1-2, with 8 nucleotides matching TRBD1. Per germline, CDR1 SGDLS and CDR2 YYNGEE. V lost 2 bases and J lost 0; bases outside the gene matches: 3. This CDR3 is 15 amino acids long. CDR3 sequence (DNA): TGTGCCAGCAGCGTGGGGACAGGTCCTAACTATGGCTACACCTTC. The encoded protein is CASSVGTGPNYGYTF.

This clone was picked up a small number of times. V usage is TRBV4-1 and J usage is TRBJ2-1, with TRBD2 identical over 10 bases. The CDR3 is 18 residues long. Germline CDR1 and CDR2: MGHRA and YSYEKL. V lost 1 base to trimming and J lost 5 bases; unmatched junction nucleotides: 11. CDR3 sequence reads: CASSQVWGTSGVDNEQFF. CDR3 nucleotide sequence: TGCGCCAGCAGCCAAGTGTGGGGTACTAGCGGGGTTGACAATGAGCAGTTCTTC.

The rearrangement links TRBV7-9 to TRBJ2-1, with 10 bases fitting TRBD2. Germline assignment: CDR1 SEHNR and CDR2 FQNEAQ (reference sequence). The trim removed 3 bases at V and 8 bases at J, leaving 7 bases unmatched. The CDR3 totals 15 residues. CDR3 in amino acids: CASSFFPSGSHEQFF. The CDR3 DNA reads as TGTGCCAGCAGCTTCTTCCCTAGCGGGAGCCATGAGCAGTTCTTC. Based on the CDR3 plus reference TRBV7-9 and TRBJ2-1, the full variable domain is DTGVSQNPRHKITKRGQNVTFRCDPISEHNRLYWYRQTLGQGPEFLTYFQNEAQLEKSRLLSDRFSAERPKGSFSTLEIQRTEQGDSAMYLCASSFFPSGSHEQFFGPGTRLTVL.

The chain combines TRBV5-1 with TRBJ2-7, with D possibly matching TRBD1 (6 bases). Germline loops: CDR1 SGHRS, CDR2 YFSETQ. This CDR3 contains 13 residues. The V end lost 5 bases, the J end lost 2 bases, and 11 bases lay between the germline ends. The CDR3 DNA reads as TGCGCCAGCAGGGGGGCCACCGCCTACGAGCAGTACTTC. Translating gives CASRGATAYEQYF.

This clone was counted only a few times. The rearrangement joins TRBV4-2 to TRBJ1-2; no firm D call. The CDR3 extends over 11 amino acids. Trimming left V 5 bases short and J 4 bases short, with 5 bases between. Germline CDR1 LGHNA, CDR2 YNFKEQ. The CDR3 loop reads CASSNSYGYTF. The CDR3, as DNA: TGTGCCAGCAGCAACAGCTATGGCTACACCTTC.

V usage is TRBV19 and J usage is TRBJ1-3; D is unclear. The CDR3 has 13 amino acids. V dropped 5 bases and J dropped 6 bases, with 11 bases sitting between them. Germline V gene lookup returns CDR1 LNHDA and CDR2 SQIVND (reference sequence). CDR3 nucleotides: TGTGCCAGTAGTGAATCTGCGGCAAACACCATATATTTT. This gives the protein CASSESAANTIYF.

The CDR3 reads CASSQAATGGSSGANVLTF. In nucleotides, the CDR3 is TGCGCCAGCAGCCAAGCCGCGACAGGGGGCAGCTCTGGGGCCAACGTCCTGACTTTC. J is TRBJ2-6 and V is TRBV4-1; 10 bases map to TRBD1. J was trimmed by 0 bases and V by 1 base; bases with no gene match: 6. Germline loops: CDR1 MGHRA, CDR2 YSYEKL. The CDR3 runs 19 residues.

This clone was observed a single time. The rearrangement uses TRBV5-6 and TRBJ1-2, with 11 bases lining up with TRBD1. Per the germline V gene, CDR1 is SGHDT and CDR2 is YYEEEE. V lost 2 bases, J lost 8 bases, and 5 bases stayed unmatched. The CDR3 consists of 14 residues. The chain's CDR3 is CASSLGTGGLGYTF. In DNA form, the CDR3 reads TGTGCCAGCAGCTTAGGGACAGGGGGTCTCGGCTACACCTTC.

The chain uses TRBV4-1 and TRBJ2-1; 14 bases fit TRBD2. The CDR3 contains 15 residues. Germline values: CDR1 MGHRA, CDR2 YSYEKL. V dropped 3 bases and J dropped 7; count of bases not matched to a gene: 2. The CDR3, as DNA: TGCGCCAGCAGCCAGAGGACTAGCGGGAGGAATGAGCAGTTCTTC. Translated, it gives CASSQRTSGRNEQFF.

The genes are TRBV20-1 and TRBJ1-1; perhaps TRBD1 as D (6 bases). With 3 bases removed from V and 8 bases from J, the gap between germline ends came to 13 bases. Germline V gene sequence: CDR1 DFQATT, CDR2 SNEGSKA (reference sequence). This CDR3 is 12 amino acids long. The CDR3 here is CSASLPGVEAFF. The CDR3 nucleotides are TGCAGTGCTAGTTTGCCAGGGGTAGAAGCTTTCTTT.

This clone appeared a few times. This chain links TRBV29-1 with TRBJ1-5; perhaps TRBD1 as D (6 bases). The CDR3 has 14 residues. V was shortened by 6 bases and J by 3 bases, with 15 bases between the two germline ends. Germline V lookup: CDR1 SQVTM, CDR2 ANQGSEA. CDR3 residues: CSVRQDGDNQPQHF. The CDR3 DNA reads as TGCAGCGTGCGACAGGACGGAGACAATCAGCCCCAGCATTTT.

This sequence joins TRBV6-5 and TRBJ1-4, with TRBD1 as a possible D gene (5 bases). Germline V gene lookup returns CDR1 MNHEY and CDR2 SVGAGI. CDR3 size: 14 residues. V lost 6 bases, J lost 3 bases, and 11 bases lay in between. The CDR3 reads CASRRTSPNEKLFF. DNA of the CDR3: TGTGCCAGCAGAAGGACATCGCCTAATGAAAAACTGTTTTTT.

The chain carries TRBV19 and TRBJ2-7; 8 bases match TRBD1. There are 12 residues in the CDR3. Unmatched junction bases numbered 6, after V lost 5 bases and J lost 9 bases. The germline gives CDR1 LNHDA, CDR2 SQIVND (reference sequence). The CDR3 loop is CASSAQGEVQYF. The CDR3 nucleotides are TGTGCCAGTAGTGCACAGGGGGAGGTGCAGTACTTC.

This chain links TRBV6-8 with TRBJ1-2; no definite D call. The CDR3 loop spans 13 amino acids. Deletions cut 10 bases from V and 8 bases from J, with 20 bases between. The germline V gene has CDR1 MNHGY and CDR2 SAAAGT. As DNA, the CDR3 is TGTGCCACCCCTCTTATTCGGGGTGCAGGCTACACCTTC. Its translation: CATPLIRGAGYTF.

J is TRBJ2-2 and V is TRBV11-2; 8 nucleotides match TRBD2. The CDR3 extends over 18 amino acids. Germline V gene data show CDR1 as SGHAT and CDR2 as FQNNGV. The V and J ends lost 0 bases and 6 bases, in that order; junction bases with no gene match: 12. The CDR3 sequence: CASSLDLRGAEHPGELFF. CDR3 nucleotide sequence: TGTGCCAGCAGCTTAGATTTGCGGGGGGCGGAACACCCCGGGGAGCTGTTTTTT.